This T cell receptor beta chain was obtained from a study of cytomegalovirus exposure and HLA in healthy donors. Regarding the study as a whole: There were a few CMV-associated chains whose specificity for CMV antigens was confirmed in vitro. The authors enumerated 180 or so TCR beta chains as linked to cytomegalovirus.

The study sampled nominally healthy donors, though unrecorded immune exposures were likely. Per germline, CDR1 GTSNPN and CDR2 SVGIG (reference sequence). This CDR3 region has 14 residues. The V segment lost 3 bases and the J segment 2 bases; nucleotides outside the gene matches: 5. This clone occurred a few times. Its antigen is unidentified. With 60 Vbeta and 13 Jbeta primers, the PCR was carried out. Profiling relied on immunoSEQ multiplex PCR, and the TCRdb table lists in-frame clones only, not all of them. The repertoire has 160,000 or so clones, about 85% of them found once; the top ten carry roughly 6.3%.

The source of this sequence is a male donor in good health and CMV-seropositive. Material for sequencing was PBMCs. This sequence joins TRBV30 and TRBJ2-7, with TRBD1 matching over 9 bases. CDR3 residues: CAWRRTGATYEQYF. CDR3 DNA sequence: TGTGCCTGGAGGCGGACAGGGGCCACCTACGAGCAGTACTTC.